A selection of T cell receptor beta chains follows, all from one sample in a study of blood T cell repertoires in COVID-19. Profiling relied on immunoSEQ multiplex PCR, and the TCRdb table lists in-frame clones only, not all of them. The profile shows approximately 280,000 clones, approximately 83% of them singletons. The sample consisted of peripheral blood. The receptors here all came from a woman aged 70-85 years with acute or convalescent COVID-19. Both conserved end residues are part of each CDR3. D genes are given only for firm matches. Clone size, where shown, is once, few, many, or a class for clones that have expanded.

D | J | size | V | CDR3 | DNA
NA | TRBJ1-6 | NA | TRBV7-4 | CASSSKSPLHF | TGTGCCAGCAGCTCTAAGTCACCCCTCCACTTT
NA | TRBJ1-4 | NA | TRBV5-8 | CASSRGGRATNEKLFF | TGTGCCAGCAGCCGCGGGGGTCGTGCAACTAATGAAAAACTGTTTTTT
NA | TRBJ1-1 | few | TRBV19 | CASSTTGNTEAFF | TGTGCCAGTAGTACTACGGGGAACACTGAAGCTTTCTTT
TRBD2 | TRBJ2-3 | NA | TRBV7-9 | CASSTSGGPSGDTQYF | TGTGCCAGCAGCACTAGCGGGGGGCCCTCCGGAGATACGCAGTATTTT
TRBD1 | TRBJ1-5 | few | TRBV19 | CASKGSGGENQPQHF | TGTGCCAGTAAGGGGTCAGGGGGTGAAAATCAGCCCCAGCATTTT
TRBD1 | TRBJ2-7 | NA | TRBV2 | CASSAPGTGANEQYF | TGTGCCAGCAGTGCCCCCGGGACAGGGGCTAACGAGCAGTACTTC
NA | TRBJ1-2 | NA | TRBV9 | CASSVSVGGTGYTF | TGTGCCAGCAGCGTGTCAGTGGGAGGGACTGGCTACACCTTC
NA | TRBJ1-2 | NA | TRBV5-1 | CASSLVAGYGYTF | TGCGCCAGCAGCTTGGTGGCAGGCTATGGCTACACCTTC
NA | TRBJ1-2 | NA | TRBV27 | CASATGPYGYTF | TGTGCCAGCGCAACAGGGCCTTATGGCTACACCTTC
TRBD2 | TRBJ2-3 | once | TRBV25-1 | CASKGLVVTDTQYF | TGTGCCAGCAAAGGACTAGTAGTCACAGATACGCAGTATTTT
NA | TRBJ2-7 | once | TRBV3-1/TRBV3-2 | CASSQDLGGEQYF | TGTGCCAGCAGCCAAGATCTGGGGGGCGAGCAGTACTTC
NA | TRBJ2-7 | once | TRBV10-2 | CASRDAGADIYF | TGCGCCAGCAGGGACGCGGGGGCGGATATTTACTTC
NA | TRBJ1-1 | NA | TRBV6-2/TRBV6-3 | CASSYGGPRTEAFF | TGTGCCAGCAGTTATGGAGGGCCTCGCACTGAAGCTTTCTTT
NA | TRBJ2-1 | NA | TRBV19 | CASSIRVGEQFF | TGTGCCAGTAGTATTCGGGTGGGTGAGCAGTTCTTC
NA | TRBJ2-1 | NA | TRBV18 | CASSPQTGSGNEQFF | TGTGCCAGCTCACCACAAACAGGGTCAGGTAATGAGCAGTTCTTC
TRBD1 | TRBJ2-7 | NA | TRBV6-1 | CASSDFTGTVIFYEQYF | TGTGCCAGCAGTGACTTTACAGGGACAGTGATTTTCTACGAGCAGTACTTC
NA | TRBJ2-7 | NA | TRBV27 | CASSPGDTGYTYEQYF | TGTGCCAGCAGTCCCGGGGACACTGGTTACACTTACGAGCAGTACTTC
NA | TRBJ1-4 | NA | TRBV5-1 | CASSSTGGNEKLFF | TGCGCCAGCAGCTCGACGGGGGGTAATGAAAAACTGTTTTTT
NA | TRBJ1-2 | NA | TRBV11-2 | CASSLQNYGYTF | TGTGCCAGCAGCTTGCAGAACTATGGCTACACCTTC
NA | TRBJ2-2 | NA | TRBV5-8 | CATNRPAGPIGELFF | TGTGCCACCAATAGACCCGCAGGTCCAATCGGGGAGCTGTTTTTT
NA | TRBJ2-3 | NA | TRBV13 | CASSSTSRTDTQYF | TGTGCCAGCAGCTCGACTAGTCGAACAGATACGCAGTATTTT
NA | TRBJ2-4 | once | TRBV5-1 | CASSLEGSRVNIQYF | TGCGCCAGCAGCTTGGAAGGGTCGAGGGTGAACATTCAGTACTTC
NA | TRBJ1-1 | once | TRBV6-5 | CASSYSFILGGTEAFF | TGTGCCAGCAGTTACTCGTTCATCTTAGGGGGCACTGAAGCTTTCTTT
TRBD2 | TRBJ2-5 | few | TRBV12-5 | CASGSGLAVQETQYF | TGTGCTAGTGGTTCAGGACTAGCGGTCCAAGAGACCCAGTACTTC
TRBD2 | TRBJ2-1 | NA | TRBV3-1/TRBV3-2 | CASSPLAGGSREQFF | TGTGCCAGCAGCCCTCTAGCGGGAGGGTCTAGGGAGCAGTTCTTC
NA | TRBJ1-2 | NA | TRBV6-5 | CASSPRWSGGGYTF | TGTGCCAGCAGCCCCAGGTGGAGCGGAGGTGGCTACACCTTC
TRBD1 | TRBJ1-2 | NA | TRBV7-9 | CASSFGQGRANYGYTF | TGTGCCAGCAGCTTCGGACAGGGTCGGGCTAACTATGGCTACACCTTC
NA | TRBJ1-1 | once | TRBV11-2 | CASSLPGGVGTEAFF | TGTGCCAGCAGCCTCCCCGGGGGAGTTGGCACTGAAGCTTTCTTT
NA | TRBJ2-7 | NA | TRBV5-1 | CASSLAVGPYEQYF | TGCGCCAGCAGCTTGGCCGTGGGCCCCTACGAGCAGTACTTC
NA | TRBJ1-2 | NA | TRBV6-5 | CASSSGQFGGYTF | TGTGCCAGCAGTTCGGGACAATTCGGTGGCTACACCTTC
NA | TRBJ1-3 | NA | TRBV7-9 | CASSYAWTGDTIYF | TGTGCCAGCAGCTACGCCTGGACCGGGGACACCATATATTTT
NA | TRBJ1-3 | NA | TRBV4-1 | CASSQGGGLGNTIYF | TGCGCCAGCAGCCAAGGGGGGGGATTGGGAAACACCATATATTTT
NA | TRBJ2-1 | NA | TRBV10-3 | CATQAGVYNEQFF | TGTGCCACCCAGGCAGGGGTATACAATGAGCAGTTCTTC
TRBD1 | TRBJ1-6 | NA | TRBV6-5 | CASSYKGGTGNSPLHF | TGTGCCAGCAGTTACAAGGGGGGGACAGGGAATTCACCCCTCCACTTT
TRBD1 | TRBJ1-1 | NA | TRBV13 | CASSQRDRAGAFF | TGTGCCAGCAGCCAAAGGGACAGGGCCGGAGCTTTCTTT
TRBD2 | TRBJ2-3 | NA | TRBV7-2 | CASSLLGLAFPTDTQYF | TGTGCCAGCAGCTTACTGGGACTAGCGTTTCCCACAGATACGCAGTATTTT
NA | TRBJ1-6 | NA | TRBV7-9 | CASSLGQGSSPLHF | TGTGCCAGCAGCTTGGGTCAGGGGAGCTCACCCCTCCACTTT
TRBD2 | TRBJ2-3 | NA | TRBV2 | CASGVAGGPDTQYF | TGTGCCAGCGGGGTAGCGGGGGGGCCAGATACGCAGTATTTT
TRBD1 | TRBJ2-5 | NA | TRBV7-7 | CASSLSGRGPETQYF | TGTGCTAGCAGCTTAAGCGGCAGGGGGCCGGAGACCCAGTACTTC
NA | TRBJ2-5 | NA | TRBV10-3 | CAGHSQETQYF | TGTGCCGGCCACAGTCAAGAGACCCAGTACTTC
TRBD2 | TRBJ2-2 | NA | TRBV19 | CASRSRDYVVAGELFF | TGTGCCAGTAGATCGCGGGACTATGTGGTCGCCGGGGAGCTGTTTTTT
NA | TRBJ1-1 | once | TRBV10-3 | CAISGSAGVEAFF | TGTGCCATCAGTGGGTCGGCCGGGGTTGAAGCTTTCTTT
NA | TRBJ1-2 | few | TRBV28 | CASAGGGPGYTF | TGTGCCAGCGCCGGGGGGGGGCCTGGCTACACCTTC
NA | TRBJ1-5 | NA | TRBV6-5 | CASSYSYHQPQHF | TGTGCCAGCAGTTACTCCTACCATCAGCCCCAGCATTTT
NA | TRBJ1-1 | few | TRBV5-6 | CASSVGANTEAFF | TGTGCCAGCAGCGTTGGGGCGAACACTGAAGCTTTCTTT
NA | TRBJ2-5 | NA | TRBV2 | CASSDGGGRETQYF | TGTGCCAGCAGTGATGGGGGGGGGCGAGAGACCCAGTACTTC
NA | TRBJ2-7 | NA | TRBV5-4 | CASSLGASRDYEQYF | TGTGCCAGCAGCTTGGGGGCTAGCCGGGACTACGAGCAGTACTTC
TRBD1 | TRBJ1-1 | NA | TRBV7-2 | CASSPRQGNTEAFF | TGTGCCAGCAGCCCTCGACAGGGAAACACTGAAGCTTTCTTT
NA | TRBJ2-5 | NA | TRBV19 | CASSIGREETQYF | TGTGCCAGTAGTATAGGCAGGGAAGAGACCCAGTACTTC
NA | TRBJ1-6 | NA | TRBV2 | CASSTRGANSPLHF | TGTGCCAGCAGTACCCGGGGGGCTAATTCACCCCTCCACTTT
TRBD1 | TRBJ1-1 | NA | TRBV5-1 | CASSTQGAEAFF | TGCGCCAGCAGCACCCAGGGGGCTGAAGCTTTCTTT
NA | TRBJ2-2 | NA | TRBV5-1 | CASSAGSGQYTGELFF | TGCGCCAGCAGCGCAGGGTCAGGACAATACACCGGGGAGCTGTTTTTT
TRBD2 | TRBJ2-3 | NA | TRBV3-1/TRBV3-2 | CASSQGTTSGGTDTQYF | TGTGCCAGCAGCCAAGGCACGACTAGCGGGGGCACAGATACGCAGTATTTT